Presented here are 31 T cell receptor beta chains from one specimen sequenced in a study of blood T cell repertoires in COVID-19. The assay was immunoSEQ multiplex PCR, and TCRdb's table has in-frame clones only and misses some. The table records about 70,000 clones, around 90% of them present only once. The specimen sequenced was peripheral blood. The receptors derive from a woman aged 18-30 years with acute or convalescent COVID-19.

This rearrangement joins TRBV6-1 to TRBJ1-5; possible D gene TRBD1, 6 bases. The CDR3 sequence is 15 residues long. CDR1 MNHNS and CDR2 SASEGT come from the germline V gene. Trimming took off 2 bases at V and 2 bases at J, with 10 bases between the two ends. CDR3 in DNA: TGTGCCAGCAGTGAACGGGGGGCGGGCAATCAGCCCCAGCATTTT. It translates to CASSERGAGNQPQHF.

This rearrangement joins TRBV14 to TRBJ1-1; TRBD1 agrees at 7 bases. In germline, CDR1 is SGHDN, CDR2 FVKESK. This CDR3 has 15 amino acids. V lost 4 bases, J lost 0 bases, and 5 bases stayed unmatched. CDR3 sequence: CASSLIRGMNTEAFF. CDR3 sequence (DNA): TGTGCCAGCAGCCTGATCAGGGGGATGAACACTGAAGCTTTCTTT.

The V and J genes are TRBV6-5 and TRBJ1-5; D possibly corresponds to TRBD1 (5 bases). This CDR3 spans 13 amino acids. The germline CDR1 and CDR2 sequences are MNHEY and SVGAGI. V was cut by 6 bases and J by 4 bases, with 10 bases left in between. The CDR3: CASRLSGNQPQHF. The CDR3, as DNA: TGTGCCAGCAGACTCTCAGGGAATCAGCCCCAGCATTTT.

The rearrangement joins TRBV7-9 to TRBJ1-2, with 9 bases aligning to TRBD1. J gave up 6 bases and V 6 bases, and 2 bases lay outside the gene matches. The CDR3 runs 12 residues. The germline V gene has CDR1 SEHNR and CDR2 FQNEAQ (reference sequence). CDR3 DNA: TGTGCCAGCAGGGGACAGGGACATGGCTACACCTTC. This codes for CASRGQGHGYTF.

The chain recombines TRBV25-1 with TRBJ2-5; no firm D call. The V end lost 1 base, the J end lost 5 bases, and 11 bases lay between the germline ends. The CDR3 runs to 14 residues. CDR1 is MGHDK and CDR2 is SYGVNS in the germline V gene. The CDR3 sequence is CASSESSKLETQYF. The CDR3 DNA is TGTGCCAGCAGTGAATCGTCGAAACTGGAGACCCAGTACTTC.

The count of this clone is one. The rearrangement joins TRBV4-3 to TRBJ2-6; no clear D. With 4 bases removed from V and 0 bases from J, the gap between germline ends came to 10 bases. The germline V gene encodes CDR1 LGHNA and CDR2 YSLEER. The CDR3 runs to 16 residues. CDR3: CASSPYPGSGANVLTF. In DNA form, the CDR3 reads TGCGCCAGCAGCCCATATCCGGGCTCTGGGGCCAACGTCCTGACTTTC.

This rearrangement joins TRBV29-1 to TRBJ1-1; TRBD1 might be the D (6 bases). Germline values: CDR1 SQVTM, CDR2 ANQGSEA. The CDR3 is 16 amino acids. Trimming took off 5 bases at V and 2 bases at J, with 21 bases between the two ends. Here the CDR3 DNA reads TGCAGCGTTCTAGGGAATGCCCAACAGGGAAACACTGAAGCTTTCTTT. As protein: CSVLGNAQQGNTEAFF.

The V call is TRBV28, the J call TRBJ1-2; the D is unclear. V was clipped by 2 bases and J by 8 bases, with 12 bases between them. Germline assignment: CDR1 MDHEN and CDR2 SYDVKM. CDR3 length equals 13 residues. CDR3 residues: CASSLTLYEGYTF. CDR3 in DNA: TGTGCCAGCAGTTTAACCCTCTATGAGGGCTACACCTTC.

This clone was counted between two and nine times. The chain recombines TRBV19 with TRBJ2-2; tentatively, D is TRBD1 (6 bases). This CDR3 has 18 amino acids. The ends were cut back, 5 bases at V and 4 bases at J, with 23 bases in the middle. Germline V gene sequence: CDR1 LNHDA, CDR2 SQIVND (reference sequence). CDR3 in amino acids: CASSFRTESYEATGELFF. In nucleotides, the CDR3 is TGTGCCAGTAGTTTCCGGACAGAGTCATACGAGGCCACCGGGGAGCTGTTTTTT.

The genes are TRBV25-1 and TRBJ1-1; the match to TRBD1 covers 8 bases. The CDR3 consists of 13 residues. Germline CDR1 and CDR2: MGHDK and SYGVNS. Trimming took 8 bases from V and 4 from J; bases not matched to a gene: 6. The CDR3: CASRQGYGTEAFF. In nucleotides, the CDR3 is TGTGCCAGCCGACAGGGGTATGGCACTGAAGCTTTCTTT.

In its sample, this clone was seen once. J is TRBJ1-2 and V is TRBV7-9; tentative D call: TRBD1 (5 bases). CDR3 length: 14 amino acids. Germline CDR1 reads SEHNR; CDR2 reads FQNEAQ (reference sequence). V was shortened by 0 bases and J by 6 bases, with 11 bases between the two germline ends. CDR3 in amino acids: CASSLASGAHGYTF. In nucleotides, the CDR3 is TGTGCCAGCAGCTTAGCGTCTGGGGCACATGGCTACACCTTC.

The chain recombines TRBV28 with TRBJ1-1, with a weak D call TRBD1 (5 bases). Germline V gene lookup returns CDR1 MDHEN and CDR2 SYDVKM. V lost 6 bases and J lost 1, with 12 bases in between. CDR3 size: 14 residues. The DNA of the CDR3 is TGTGCCAGCAGGTCAATCGGGGGGAACACTGAAGCTTTCTTT. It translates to CASRSIGGNTEAFF.

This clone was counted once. The CDR3 here is CASSGSRNSGANVLTF. The CDR3, as DNA: TGTGCCAGTAGTGGGAGCAGGAACTCTGGGGCCAACGTCCTGACTTTC. The chain links TRBV19 to TRBJ2-6; TRBD2 is a possible D gene (5 bases). The V and J ends lost 5 bases and 0 bases respectively, with 11 bases between them. This CDR3 has 16 residues. Germline values: CDR1 LNHDA, CDR2 SQIVND (reference sequence).

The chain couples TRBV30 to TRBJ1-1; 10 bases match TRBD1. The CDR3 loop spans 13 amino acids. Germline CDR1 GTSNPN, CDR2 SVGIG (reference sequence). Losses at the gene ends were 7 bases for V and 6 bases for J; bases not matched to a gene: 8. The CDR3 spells CAYSGQGRPEAFF. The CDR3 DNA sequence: TGTGCCTACTCGGGACAGGGGCGGCCTGAAGCTTTCTTT.

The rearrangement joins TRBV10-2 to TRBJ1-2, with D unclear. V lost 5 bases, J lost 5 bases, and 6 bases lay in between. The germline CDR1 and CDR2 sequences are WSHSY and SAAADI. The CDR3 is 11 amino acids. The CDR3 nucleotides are TGCGCCAGCAGTCCCGGGTATGGCTACACCTTC. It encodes CASSPGYGYTF.

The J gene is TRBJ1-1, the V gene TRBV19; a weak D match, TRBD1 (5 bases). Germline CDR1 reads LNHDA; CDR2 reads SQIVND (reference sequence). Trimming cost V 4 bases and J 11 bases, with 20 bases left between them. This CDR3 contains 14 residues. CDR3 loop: CASSTPTASRGAFF. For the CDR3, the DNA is TGTGCCAGTAGTACCCCGACAGCTTCTCGGGGGGCTTTCTTT. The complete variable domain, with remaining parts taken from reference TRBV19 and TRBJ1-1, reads DGGITQSPKYLFRKEGQNVTLSCEQNLNHDAMYWYRQDPGQGLRLIYYSQIVNDFQKGDIAEGYSVSREKKESFPLTVTSAQKNPTAFYLCASSTPTASRGAFFGQGTRLTVV.

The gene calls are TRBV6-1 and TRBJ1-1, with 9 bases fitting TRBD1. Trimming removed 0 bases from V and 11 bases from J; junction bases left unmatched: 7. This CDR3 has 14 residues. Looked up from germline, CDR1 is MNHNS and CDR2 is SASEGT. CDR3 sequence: CASSEAGQGRGAFF. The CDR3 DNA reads TGTGCCAGCAGTGAAGCGGGACAGGGTAGGGGGGCTTTCTTT.

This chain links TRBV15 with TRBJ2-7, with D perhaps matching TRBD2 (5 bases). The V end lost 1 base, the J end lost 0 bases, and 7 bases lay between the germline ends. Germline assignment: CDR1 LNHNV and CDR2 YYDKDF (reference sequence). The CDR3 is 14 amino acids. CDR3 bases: TGTGCCACCAGCAGAGGTGGACTCTCCTACGAGCAGTACTTC. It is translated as CATSRGGLSYEQYF.

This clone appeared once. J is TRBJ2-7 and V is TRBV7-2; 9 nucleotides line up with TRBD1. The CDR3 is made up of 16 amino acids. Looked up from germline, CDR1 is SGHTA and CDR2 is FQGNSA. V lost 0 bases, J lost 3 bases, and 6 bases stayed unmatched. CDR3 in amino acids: CASSLAGQGSHYEQYF. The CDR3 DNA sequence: TGTGCCAGCAGCTTAGCTGGACAGGGGAGCCACTACGAGCAGTACTTC. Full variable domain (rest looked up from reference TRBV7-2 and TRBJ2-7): GAGVSQSPSNKVTEKGKDVELRCDPISGHTALYWYRQSLGQGLEFLIYFQGNSAPDKSGLPSDRFSAERTGGSVSTLTIQRTQQEDSAVYLCASSLAGQGSHYEQYFGPGTRLTVT.

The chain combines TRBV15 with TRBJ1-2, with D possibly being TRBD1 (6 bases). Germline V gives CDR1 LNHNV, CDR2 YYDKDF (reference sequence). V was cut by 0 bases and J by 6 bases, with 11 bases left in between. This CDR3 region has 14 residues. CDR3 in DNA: TGTGCCACCAGCAGAGATCTCCAGGGGAATGGCTACACCTTC. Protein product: CATSRDLQGNGYTF.

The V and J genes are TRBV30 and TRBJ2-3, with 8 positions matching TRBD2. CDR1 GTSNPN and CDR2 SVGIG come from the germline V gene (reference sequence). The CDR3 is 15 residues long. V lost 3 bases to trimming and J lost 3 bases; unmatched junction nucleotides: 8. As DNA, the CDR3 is TGTGCCTGGAGCTCGGGGCGGGGGGAAACAGATACGCAGTATTTT. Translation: CAWSSGRGETDTQYF.

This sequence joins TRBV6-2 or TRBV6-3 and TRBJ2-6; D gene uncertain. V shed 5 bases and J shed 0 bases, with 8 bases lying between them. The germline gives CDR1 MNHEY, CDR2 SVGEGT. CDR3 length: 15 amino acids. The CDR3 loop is CASSVRVSGANVLTF. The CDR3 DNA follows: TGTGCCAGCAGTGTAAGAGTCTCTGGGGCCAACGTCCTGACTTTC.

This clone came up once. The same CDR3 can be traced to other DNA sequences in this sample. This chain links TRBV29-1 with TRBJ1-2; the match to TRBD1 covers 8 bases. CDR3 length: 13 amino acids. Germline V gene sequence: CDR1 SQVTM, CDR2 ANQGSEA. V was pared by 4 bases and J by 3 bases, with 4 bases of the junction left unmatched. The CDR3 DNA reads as TGCAGCGTTGGAGACAGGGGATACTATGGCTACACCTTC. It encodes CSVGDRGYYGYTF.

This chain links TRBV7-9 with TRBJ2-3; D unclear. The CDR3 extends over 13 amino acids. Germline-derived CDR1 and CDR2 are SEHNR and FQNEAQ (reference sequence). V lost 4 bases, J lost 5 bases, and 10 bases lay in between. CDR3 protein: CASSSASGDTQYF. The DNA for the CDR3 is TGTGCCAGCAGCTCCGCCTCCGGAGATACGCAGTATTTT.

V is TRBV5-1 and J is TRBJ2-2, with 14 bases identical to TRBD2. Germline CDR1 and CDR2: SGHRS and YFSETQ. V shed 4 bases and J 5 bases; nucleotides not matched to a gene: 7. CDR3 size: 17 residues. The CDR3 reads CASSTGLAGGITGELFF. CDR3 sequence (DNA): TGCGCCAGCAGCACCGGACTAGCGGGAGGAATAACCGGGGAGCTGTTTTTT.

The CDR3: CASSRGVMENTEAFF. For the CDR3, the DNA is TGTGCCAGCAGCCGCGGGGTGATGGAGAACACTGAAGCTTTCTTT. The chain has TRBV5-4 and TRBJ1-1; D is unclear. Germline V gives CDR1 SGHNT, CDR2 YYREEE (reference sequence). This CDR3 has 15 residues. Between the trimmed V and J ends, which lost 4 bases and 1 base, there was a span of 14 bases.

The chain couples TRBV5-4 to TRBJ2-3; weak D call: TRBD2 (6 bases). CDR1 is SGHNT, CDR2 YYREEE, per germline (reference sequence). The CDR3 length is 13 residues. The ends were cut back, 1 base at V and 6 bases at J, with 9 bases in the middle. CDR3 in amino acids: CASSLNRGDTQYF. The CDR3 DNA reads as TGTGCCAGCAGCTTGAATCGGGGGGATACGCAGTATTTT.

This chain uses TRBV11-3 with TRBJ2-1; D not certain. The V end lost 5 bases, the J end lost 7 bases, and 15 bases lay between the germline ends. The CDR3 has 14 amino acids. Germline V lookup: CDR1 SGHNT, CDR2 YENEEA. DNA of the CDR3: TGTGCCAGCAGCCCGGGTTTTTCCCGAAATGAGCAGTTCTTC. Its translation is CASSPGFSRNEQFF.

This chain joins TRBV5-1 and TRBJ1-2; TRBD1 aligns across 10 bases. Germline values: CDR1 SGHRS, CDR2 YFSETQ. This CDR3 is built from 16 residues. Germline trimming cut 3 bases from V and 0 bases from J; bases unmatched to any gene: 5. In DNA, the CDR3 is TGCGCCAGCAGCTCCGGGACAGGGGTAGCTAACTATGGCTACACCTTC. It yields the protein CASSSGTGVANYGYTF.

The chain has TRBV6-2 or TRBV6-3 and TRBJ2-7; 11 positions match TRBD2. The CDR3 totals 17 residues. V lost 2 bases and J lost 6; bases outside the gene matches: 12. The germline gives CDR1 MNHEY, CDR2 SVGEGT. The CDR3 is CASSYGLNSGRALEQYF. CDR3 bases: TGTGCCAGCAGTTACGGGCTGAATAGCGGGAGGGCCCTCGAGCAGTACTTC.

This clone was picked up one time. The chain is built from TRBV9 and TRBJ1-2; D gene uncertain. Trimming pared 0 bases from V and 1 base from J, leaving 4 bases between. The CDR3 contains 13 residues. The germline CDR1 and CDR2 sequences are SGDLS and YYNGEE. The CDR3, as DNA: TGTGCCAGCAGCGTAGACAGTAACTATGGCTACACCTTC. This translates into CASSVDSNYGYTF. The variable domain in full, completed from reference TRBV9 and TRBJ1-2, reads DSGVTQTPKHLITATGQRVTLRCSPRSGDLSVYWYQQSLDQGLQFLIQYYNGEERAKGNILERFSAQQFPDLHSELNLSSLELGDSALYFCASSVDSNYGYTFGSGTRLTVV.